This TCR beta chain is from a study of cytomegalovirus exposure and HLA in healthy donors. Study context: Drawn from HLA-typed donors, approximately 86 million unique TCRs were held in an early data release.

A multiplex PCR was run with 60 Vbeta primers and 13 Jbeta primers. Assay: immunoSEQ multiplex PCR; the TCRdb copy retains only in-frame clones and omits some. The repertoire includes some 140,000 clones, 70% to 80% of them detected once, and about 1.3% sits in the top ten. V shed 4 bases and J shed 0 bases, with 8 bases lying between them. This CDR3 is built from 15 residues. Germline values: CDR1 SGHNT, CDR2 YYREEE (reference sequence). This clone has just a few counts. The donors were healthy bone marrow donors. The sequenced sample consisted of PBMCs. The chain links TRBV5-4 to TRBJ2-6; no clear D gene. This TCR derives from a man aged 45-65 years in good health and CMV-seronegative. The CDR3 DNA reads TGTGCCAGCAGCAAACAGTCCTCTGGGGCCAACGTCCTGACTTTC. Translated, it gives CASSKQSSGANVLTF.